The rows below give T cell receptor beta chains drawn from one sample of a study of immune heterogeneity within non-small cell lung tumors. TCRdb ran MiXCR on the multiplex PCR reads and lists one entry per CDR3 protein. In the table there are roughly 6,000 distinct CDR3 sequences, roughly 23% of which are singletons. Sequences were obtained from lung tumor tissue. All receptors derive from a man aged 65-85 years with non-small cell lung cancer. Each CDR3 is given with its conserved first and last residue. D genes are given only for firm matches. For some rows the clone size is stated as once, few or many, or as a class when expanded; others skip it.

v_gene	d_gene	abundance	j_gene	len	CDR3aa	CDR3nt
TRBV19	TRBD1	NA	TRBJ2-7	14	CASSLTGVPYEQYF	TGTGCCAGTAGTTTAACAGGGGTTCCCTACGAGCAGTACTTC
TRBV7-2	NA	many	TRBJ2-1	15	CASSLDQASYNEQFF	TGTGCCAGCAGCTTAGATCAGGCATCCTACAATGAGCAGTTCTTC
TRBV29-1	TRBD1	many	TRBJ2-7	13	CSVIGAGGYEQYF	TGCAGCGTTATAGGAGCAGGGGGCTACGAGCAGTACTTC
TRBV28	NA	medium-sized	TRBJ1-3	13	CASRVGSGNTIYF	TGTGCCAGCAGGGTTGGCTCAGGAAACACCATATATTTT
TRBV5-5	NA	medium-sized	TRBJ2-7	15	CASSLFIQTRGEQYF	TGTGCCAGCAGCTTGTTCATCCAGACACGGGGCGAGCAGTACTTC
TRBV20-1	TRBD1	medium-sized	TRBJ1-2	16	CSSPPITTDRAHGYTF	TGCAGTTCCCCCCCCATAACGACTGACAGGGCGCACGGCTACACCTTC
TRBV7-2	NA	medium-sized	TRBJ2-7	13	CASSLALRYEQYF	TGTGCCAGCAGCTTAGCGTTACGGTACGAGCAGTACTTC
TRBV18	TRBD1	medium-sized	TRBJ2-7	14	CASSPLDRTYEQYF	TGTGCCAGCTCACCATTGGACAGGACCTACGAGCAGTACTTC
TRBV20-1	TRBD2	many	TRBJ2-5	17	CSAAGTSGRVPQETQYF	TGCAGTGCAGCCGGGACTAGCGGGAGGGTCCCCCAAGAGACCCAGTACTTC
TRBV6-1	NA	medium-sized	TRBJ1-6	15	CASSDQGRGNSPLHF	TGTGCCAGCAGTGACCAGGGGCGAGGTAATTCACCCCTCCACTTT
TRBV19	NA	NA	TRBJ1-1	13	CASSRGRDAEAFF	TGTGCCAGTAGTAGGGGTAGGGACGCTGAAGCTTTCTTT
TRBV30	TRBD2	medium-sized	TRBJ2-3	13	CAWGTSSADTQYF	TGTGCCTGGGGGACTAGCAGCGCAGATACGCAGTATTTT
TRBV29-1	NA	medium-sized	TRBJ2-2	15	CSVEKGLGPTGELFF	TGCAGCGTTGAAAAGGGTTTAGGTCCTACCGGGGAGCTGTTTTTT